This TCR beta chain was identified in a study of T cells in Graves' hyperthyroidism and ophthalmopathy. Regarding this clonotype: The antigen is not known.

Researchers took RNA transcripts and amplified the TCR beta CDR3 regions from them. Researchers ran a first-round RT-PCR on the TCR CDR3 using the HTBI primer set. TCRdb re-called the multiplex PCR reads through MiXCR, storing one row per CDR3 protein. The sample records about 420,000 distinct CDR3 sequences, more than 15% being singletons. Every diagnosis used clinical symptoms, serum thyroxine and TRAb, thyroid ultrasound and orbital computed tomography. Points from the study as a whole: Ophthalmopathy was distinguished from stable hyperthyroidism by 13 V-J signatures.

The clonotype originates from a woman aged 18-35 years with Graves' hyperthyroidism. The specimen was blood.

In DNA, the CDR3 is TGTGCCAGCAGCGTAGAGGACAGGGGGTACAATGAGCAGTTCTTC. The encoded protein is CASSVEDRGYNEQFF. This chain uses TRBV9 with TRBJ2-1; 10 nucleotides line up with TRBD1. Germline V gene sequence: CDR1 SGDLS, CDR2 YYNGEE. The V segment lost 0 bases and the J segment 4 bases; nucleotides outside the gene matches: 1. CDR3 length: 15 residues.